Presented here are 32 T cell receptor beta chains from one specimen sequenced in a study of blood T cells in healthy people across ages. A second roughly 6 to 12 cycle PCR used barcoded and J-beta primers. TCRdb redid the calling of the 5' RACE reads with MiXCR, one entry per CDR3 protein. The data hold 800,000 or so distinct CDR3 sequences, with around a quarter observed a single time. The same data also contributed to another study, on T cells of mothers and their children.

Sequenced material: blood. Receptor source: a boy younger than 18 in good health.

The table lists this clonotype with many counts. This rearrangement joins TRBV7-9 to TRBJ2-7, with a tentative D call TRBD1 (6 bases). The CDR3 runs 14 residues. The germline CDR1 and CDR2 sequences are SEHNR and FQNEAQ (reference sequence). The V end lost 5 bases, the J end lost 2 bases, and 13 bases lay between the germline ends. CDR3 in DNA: TGTGCCAGCAGCCCGACAGGCCCAACCTACGAGCAGTACTTC. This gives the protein CASSPTGPTYEQYF. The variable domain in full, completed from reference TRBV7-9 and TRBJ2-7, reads DTGVSQNPRHKITKRGQNVTFRCDPISEHNRLYWYRQTLGQGPEFLTYFQNEAQLEKSRLLSDRFSAERPKGSFSTLEIQRTEQGDSAMYLCASSPTGPTYEQYFGPGTRLTVT.

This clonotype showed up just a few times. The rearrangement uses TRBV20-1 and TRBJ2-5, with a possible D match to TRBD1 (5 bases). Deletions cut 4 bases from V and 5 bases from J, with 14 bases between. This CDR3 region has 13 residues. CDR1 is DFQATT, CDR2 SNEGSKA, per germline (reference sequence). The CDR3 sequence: CSATQTAHETQYF. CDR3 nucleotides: TGCAGTGCTACCCAGACAGCCCATGAGACCCAGTACTTC.

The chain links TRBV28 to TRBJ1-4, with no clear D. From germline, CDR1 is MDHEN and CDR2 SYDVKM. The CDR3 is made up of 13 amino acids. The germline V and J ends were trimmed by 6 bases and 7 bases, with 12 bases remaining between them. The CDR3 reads CASSRPPGEKLFF. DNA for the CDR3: TGTGCCAGCAGCCGTCCCCCGGGTGAAAAACTGTTTTTT.

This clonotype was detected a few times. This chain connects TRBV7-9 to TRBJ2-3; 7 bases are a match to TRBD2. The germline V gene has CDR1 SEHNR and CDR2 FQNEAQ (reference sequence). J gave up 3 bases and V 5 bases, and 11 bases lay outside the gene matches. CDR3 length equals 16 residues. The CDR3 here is CASSPRSRGITDTQYF. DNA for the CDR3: TGTGCCAGCAGCCCGAGGTCGCGGGGGATAACAGATACGCAGTATTTT.

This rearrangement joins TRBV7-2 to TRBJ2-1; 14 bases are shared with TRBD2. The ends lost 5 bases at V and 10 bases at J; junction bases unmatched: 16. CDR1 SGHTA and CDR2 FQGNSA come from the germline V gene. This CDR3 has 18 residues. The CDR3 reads CASSPTQGGLAGVTEQFF. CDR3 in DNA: TGTGCCAGCAGCCCAACTCAGGGGGGACTAGCGGGAGTTACCGAGCAGTTCTTC.

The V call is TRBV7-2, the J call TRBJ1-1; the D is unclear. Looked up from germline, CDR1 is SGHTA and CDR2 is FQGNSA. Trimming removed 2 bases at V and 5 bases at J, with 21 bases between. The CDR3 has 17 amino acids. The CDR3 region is CASSLFGRTGRGTEAFF. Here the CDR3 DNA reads TGTGCCAGCAGCTTATTCGGGAGGACGGGCCGGGGTACTGAAGCTTTCTTT.

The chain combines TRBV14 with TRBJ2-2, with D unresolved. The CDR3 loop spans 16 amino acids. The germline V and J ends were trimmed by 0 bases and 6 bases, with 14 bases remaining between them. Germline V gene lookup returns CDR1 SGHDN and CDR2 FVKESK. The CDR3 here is CASSQDRPLGSGELFF. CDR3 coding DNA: TGTGCCAGCAGCCAAGATCGTCCGTTAGGGTCCGGGGAGCTGTTTTTT.

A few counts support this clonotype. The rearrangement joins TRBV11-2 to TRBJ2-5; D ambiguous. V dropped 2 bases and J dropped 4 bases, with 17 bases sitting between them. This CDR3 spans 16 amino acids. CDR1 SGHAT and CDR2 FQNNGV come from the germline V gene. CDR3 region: CASSLYQARSGETQYF. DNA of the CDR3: TGTGCCAGCAGCTTATATCAGGCTCGTTCGGGAGAGACCCAGTACTTC.

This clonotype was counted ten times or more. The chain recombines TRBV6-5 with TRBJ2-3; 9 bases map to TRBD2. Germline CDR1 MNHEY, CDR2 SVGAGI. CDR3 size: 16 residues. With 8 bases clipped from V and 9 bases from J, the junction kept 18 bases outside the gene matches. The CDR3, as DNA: TGTGCCAGCTGTCCCGTGGCTAGCGGGGTCCTTGAAACGCAGTATTTT. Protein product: CASCPVASGVLETQYF.

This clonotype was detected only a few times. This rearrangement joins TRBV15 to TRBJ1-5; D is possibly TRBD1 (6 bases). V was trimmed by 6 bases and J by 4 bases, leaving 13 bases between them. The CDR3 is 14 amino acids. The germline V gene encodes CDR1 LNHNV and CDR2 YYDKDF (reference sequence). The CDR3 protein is CATRLDRSNQPQHF. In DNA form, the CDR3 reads TGTGCCACCAGGCTGGACAGATCTAATCAGCCCCAGCATTTT.

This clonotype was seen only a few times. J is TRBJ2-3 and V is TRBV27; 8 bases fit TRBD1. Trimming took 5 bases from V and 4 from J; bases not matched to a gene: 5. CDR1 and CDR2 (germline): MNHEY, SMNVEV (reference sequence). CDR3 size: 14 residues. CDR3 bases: TGTGCCAGCAGTCAGGACAGGGACGCAGATACGCAGTATTTT. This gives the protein CASSQDRDADTQYF.

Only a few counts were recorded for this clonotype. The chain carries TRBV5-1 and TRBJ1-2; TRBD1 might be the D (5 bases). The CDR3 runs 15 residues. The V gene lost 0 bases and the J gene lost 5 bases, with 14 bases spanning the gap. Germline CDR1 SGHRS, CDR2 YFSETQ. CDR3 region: CASSLGSSTAYGYTF. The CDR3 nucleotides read TGCGCCAGCAGCTTGGGGAGCTCGACAGCTTATGGCTACACCTTC.

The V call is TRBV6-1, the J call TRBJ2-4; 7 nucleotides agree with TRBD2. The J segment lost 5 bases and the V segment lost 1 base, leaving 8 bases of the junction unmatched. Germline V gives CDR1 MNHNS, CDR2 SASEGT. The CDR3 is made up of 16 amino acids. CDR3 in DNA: TGTGCCAGCAGTGAAGGGCCAGCGGGGACCGAAAACATTCAGTACTTC. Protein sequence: CASSEGPAGTENIQYF.

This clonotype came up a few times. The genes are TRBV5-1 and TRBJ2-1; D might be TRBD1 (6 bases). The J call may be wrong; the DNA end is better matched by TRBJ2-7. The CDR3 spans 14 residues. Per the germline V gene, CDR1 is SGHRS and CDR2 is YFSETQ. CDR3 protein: CASSLGDISYEQYF. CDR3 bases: TGCGCCAGCAGCTTGGGGGACATATCGTACGAGCAGTACTTC.

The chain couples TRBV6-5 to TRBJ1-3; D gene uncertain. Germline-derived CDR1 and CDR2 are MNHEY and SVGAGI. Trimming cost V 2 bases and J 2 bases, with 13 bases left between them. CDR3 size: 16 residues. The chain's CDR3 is CASSYSGILAGNTIYF. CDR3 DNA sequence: TGTGCCAGCAGTTACAGTGGGATTCTGGCTGGAAACACCATATATTTT.

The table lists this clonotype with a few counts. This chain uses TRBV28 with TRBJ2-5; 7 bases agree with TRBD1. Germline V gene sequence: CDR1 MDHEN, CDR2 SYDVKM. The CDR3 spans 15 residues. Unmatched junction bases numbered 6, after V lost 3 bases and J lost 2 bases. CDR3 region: CASSFGTVQQETQYF. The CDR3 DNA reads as TGTGCCAGCAGTTTCGGGACAGTTCAACAAGAGACCCAGTACTTC.

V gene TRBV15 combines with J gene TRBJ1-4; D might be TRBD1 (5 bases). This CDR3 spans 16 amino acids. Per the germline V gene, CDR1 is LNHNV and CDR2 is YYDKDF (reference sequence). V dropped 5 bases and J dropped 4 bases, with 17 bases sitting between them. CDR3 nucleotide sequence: TGTGCCACCAGCTTATTCAGGGAGGGCGATAATGAAAAACTGTTTTTT. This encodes CATSLFREGDNEKLFF.

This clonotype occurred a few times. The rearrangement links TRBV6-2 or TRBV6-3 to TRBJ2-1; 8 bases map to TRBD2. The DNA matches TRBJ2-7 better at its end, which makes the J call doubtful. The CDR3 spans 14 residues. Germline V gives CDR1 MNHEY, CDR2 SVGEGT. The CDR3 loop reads CASSSLAGNYEQYF. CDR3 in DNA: TGTGCCAGCAGCTCATTAGCGGGAAACTACGAGCAGTACTTC.

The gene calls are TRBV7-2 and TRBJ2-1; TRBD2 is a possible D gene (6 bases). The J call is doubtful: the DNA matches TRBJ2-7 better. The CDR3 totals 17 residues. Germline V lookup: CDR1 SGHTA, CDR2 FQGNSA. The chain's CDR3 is CASSLAFSRGIAYEQYF. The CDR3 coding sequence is TGTGCCAGCAGCTTAGCGTTTTCTCGGGGGATCGCCTACGAGCAGTACTTC.

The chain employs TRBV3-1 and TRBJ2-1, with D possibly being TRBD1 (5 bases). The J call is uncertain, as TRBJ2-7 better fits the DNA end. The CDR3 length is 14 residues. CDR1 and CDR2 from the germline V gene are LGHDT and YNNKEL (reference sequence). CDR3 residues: CASSQDRAPSEQYF. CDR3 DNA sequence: TGTGCCAGCAGCCAAGACAGGGCCCCAAGCGAGCAGTACTTC.

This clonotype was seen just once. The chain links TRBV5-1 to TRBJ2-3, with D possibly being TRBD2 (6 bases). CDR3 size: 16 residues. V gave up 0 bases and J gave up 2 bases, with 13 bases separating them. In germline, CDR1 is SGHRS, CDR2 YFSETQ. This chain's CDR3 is CASSLVRAGYTDTQYF. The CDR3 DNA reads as TGCGCCAGCAGCTTGGTTCGGGCGGGGTACACAGATACGCAGTATTTT. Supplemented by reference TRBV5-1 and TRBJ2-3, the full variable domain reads KAGVTQTPRYLIKTRGQQVTLSCSPISGHRSVSWYQQTPGQGLQFLFEYFSETQRNKGNFPGRFSGRQFSNSRSEMNVSTLELGDSALYLCASSLVRAGYTDTQYFGPGTRLTVL.

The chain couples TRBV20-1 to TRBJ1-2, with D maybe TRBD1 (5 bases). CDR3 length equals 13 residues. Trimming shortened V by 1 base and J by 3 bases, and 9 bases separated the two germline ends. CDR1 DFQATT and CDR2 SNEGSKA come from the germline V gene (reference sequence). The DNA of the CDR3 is TGCAGTGCTAGAGTGGGGCGAGACTATGGCTACACCTTC. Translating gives CSARVGRDYGYTF.

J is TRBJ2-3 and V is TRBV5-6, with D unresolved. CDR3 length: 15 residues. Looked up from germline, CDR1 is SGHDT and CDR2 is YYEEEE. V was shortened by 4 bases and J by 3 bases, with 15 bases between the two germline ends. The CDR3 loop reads CASSPRASWTDTQYF. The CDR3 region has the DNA TGTGCCAGCAGCCCGAGAGCCAGTTGGACAGATACGCAGTATTTT. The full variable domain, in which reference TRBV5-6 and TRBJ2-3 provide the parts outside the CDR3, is DAGVTQSPTHLIKTRGQQVTLRCSPKSGHDTVSWYQQALGQGPQFIFQYYEEEERQRGNFPDRFSGHQFPNYSSELNVNALLLGDSALYLCASSPRASWTDTQYFGPGTRLTVL.

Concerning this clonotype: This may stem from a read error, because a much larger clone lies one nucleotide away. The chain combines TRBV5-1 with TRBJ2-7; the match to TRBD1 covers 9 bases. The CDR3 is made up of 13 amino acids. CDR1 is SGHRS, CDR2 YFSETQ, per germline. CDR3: CVSSGTGTYEQYF. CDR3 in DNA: TGCGTCAGCAGCGGGACAGGGACCTACGAGCAGTACTTC. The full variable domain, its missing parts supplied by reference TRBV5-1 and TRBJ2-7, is KAGVTQTPRYLIKTRGQQVTLSCSPISGHRSVSWYQQTPGQGLQFLFEYFSETQRNKGNFPGRFSGRQFSNSRSEMNVSTLELGDSALYLCVSSGTGTYEQYFGPGTRLTVT.

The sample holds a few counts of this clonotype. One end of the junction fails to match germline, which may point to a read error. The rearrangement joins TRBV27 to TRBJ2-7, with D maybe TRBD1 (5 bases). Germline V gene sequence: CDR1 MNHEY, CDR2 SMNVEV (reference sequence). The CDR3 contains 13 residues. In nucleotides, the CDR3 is TGTGCCAGCAGCTACAGGCTTCCCTACGAGCAGTGCTTC. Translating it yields CASSYRLPYEQCF.

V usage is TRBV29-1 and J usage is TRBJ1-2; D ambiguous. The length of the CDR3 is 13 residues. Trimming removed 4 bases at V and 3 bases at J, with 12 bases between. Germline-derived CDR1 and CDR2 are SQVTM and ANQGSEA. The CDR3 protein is CSVGKGLDYGYTF. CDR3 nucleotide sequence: TGCAGCGTTGGGAAGGGTCTAGACTATGGCTACACCTTC. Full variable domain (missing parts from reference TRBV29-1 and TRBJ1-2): SAVISQKPSRDICQRGTSLTIQCQVDSQVTMMFWYRQQPGQSLTLIATANQGSEATYESGFVIDKFPISRPNLTFSTLTVSNMSPEDSSIYLCSVGKGLDYGYTFGSGTRLTVV.

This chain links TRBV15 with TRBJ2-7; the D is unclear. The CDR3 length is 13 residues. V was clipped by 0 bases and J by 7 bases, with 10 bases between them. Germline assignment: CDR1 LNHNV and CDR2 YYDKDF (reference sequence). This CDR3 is CATSRDPQQEQYF. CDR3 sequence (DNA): TGTGCCACCAGCAGAGATCCCCAACAGGAGCAGTACTTC.

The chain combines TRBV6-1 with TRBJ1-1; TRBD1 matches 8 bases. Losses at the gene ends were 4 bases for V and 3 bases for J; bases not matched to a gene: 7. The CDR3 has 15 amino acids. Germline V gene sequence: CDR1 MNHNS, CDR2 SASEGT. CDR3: CASSGWTGRDTEAFF. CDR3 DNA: TGTGCCAGCAGTGGATGGACAGGGAGGGACACTGAAGCTTTCTTT.

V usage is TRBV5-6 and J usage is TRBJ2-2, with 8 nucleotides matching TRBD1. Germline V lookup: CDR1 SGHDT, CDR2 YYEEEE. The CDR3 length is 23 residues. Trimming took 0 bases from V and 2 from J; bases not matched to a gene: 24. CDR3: CASSLEAGGDSNLILTNTGELFF. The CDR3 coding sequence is TGTGCCAGCAGCTTGGAAGCAGGGGGCGACTCAAACCTCATTCTTACCAACACCGGGGAGCTGTTTTTT.

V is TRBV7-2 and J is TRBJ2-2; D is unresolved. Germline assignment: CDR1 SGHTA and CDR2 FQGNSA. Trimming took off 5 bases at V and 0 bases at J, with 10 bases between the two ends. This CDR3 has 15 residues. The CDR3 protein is CASSLYATNTGELFF. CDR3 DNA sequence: TGTGCCAGCAGCCTCTATGCTACGAACACCGGGGAGCTGTTTTTT.

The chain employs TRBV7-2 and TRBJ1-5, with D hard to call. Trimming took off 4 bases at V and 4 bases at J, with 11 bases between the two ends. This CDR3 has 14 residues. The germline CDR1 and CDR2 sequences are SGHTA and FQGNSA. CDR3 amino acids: CASSSSGWNQPQHF. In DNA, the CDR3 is TGTGCCAGCAGCTCCTCGGGGTGGAATCAGCCCCAGCATTTT.

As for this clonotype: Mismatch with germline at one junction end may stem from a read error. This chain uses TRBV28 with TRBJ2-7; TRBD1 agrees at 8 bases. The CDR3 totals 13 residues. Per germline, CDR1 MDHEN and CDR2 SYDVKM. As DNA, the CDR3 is TGTGCCAGCACAGCAGGGGGCCGGGGCGAGCAATACTTC. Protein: CASTAGGRGEQYF.